Each of the 19 T cell receptor beta chains below was sequenced from the same sample in a study of blood T cell repertoires in COVID-19. Here immunoSEQ multiplex PCR was the method, and the copy in TCRdb shows in-frame clones only, minus some. The table includes about 150,000 clones, around nine tenths detected once. Sequenced material: peripheral blood. The receptors derive from a woman aged 65 to 85 with acute or convalescent COVID-19.

The chain recombines TRBV7-2 with TRBJ1-1; 7 bases are a match to TRBD1. The CDR3 length is 13 residues. After removal of 5 bases from V and 7 bases from J, the junction contained 7 bases not matched to a gene. Looked up from germline, CDR1 is SGHTA and CDR2 is FQGNSA. The CDR3 sequence: CASSGGTALEAFF. CDR3 DNA: TGTGCCAGCAGCGGCGGGACAGCCCTTGAAGCTTTCTTT.

The chain recombines TRBV5-1 with TRBJ2-1; 10 bases line up with TRBD2. V shed 0 bases and J 4 bases; nucleotides not matched to a gene: 4. In germline, CDR1 is SGHRS, CDR2 YFSETQ. CDR3 length: 16 residues. The CDR3 region is CASSLDPAGGYNEQFF. CDR3 DNA sequence: TGCGCCAGCAGCTTGGATCCAGCGGGGGGGTACAATGAGCAGTTCTTC.

The chain carries TRBV5-4 and TRBJ1-1, with D possibly being TRBD1 (5 bases). The CDR3 length is 17 residues. Per germline, CDR1 SGHNT and CDR2 YYREEE (reference sequence). Trimming took off 0 bases at V and 5 bases at J, with 20 bases between the two ends. DNA of the CDR3: TGTGCCAGCAGCTTGGAAGGACTACCGAGGGGACGGACTGAAGCTTTCTTT. Its translation: CASSLEGLPRGRTEAFF.

The chain has TRBV6-2 or TRBV6-3 and TRBJ2-7, with TRBD2 identical over 12 bases. This CDR3 spans 15 amino acids. J gave up 2 bases and V 6 bases, and 5 bases lay outside the gene matches. The germline CDR1 and CDR2 sequences are MNHEY and SVGEGT. The CDR3 loop is CASSYRTSGAYEQYF. CDR3 sequence (DNA): TGTGCCAGCAGCTATAGGACTAGCGGGGCCTACGAGCAGTACTTC.

V gene TRBV9 combines with J gene TRBJ2-7; D unresolved. Germline CDR1 reads SGDLS; CDR2 reads YYNGEE. This CDR3 has 15 residues. V lost 0 bases to trimming and J lost 1 base, with 11 bases between them. In DNA, the CDR3 is TGTGCCAGCAGCGTAGAGGCAGGAACTTCCTACGAGCAGTACTTC. Its protein is CASSVEAGTSYEQYF.

V is TRBV20-1 and J is TRBJ1-1; D unresolved. This CDR3 spans 11 amino acids. Trimming pared 8 bases from V and 7 bases from J, leaving 14 bases between. The germline gives CDR1 DFQATT, CDR2 SNEGSKA (reference sequence). CDR3 coding DNA: TGCAGTACAAAGGCGACTTTTGAAGCTTTCTTT. Protein product: CSTKATFEAFF.

The chain recombines TRBV5-1 with TRBJ1-5; D unclear. Germline CDR1 is SGHRS and CDR2 is YFSETQ. The V end lost 4 bases, the J end lost 1 base, and 15 bases lay between the germline ends. The CDR3 runs 16 residues. The CDR3 reads CASSLTVTASNQPQHF. The CDR3 DNA sequence: TGCGCCAGCAGCCTGACTGTGACGGCAAGCAATCAGCCCCAGCATTTT.

V is TRBV18 and J is TRBJ2-2; the match to TRBD1 covers 7 bases. This CDR3 is built from 14 residues. CDR1 and CDR2 from the germline V gene are KGHSH and LQKENI. Trimming removed 2 bases from V and 7 bases from J; junction bases left unmatched: 4. The CDR3 here is CASSPDRAGGELFF. In DNA form, the CDR3 reads TGTGCCAGCTCACCAGACAGGGCCGGCGGGGAGCTGTTTTTT.

V is TRBV6-5 and J is TRBJ1-4; 8 bases map to TRBD1. V dropped 4 bases and J dropped 7; count of bases not matched to a gene: 5. Germline lookup yields CDR1 MNHEY and CDR2 SVGAGI. The CDR3 contains 14 residues. The CDR3 region is CASSLTGGGEKLFF. CDR3 DNA sequence: TGTGCCAGCAGTTTAACAGGGGGTGGTGAAAAACTGTTTTTT.

This clone appeared once. This sequence joins TRBV19 and TRBJ1-1; 9 bases match TRBD1. This CDR3 is built from 15 residues. The V gene end was trimmed by 3 bases and the J gene end by 7 bases; junction bases not matched to a gene: 9. Germline assignment: CDR1 LNHDA and CDR2 SQIVND (reference sequence). CDR3 in DNA: TGTGCCAGTAGTATTGGCGGACAGGGGAGAGTTGAAGCTTTCTTT. Residues: CASSIGGQGRVEAFF.

This sequence joins TRBV5-1 and TRBJ1-2; unclear D gene. Germline lookup yields CDR1 SGHRS and CDR2 YFSETQ. This CDR3 contains 16 residues. V lost 4 bases and J 0 bases, leaving 16 bases between the germline ends. The DNA of the CDR3 is TGCGCCAGCAGCCCACGGGAGGGCGGTTCTAACTATGGCTACACCTTC. Protein product: CASSPREGGSNYGYTF.

The chain combines TRBV3-1 (or the pseudogene TRBV3-2) with TRBJ1-5, with a tentative D call TRBD1 (6 bases). Germline CDR1 LGHDT, CDR2 YNNKEL (reference sequence). V dropped 0 bases and J dropped 1 base, with 7 bases sitting between them. This CDR3 comprises 15 residues. CDR3 in amino acids: CASSQEQGSNQPQHF. As DNA, the CDR3 is TGTGCCAGCAGCCAAGAACAGGGAAGCAATCAGCCCCAGCATTTT.

The V gene is TRBV6-5, the J gene TRBJ2-2; D ambiguous. The V gene lost 2 bases and the J gene lost 7 bases, with 5 bases spanning the gap. The CDR3 sequence is 12 residues long. Germline V gene data show CDR1 as MNHEY and CDR2 as SVGAGI. This CDR3 reads CASSYLGGELFF. For the CDR3, the DNA is TGTGCCAGCAGTTACCTAGGCGGGGAGCTGTTTTTT.

The chain joins TRBV24-1 to TRBJ1-5; D unclear. This CDR3 is built from 14 residues. The germline V gene has CDR1 KGHDR and CDR2 SFDVKD. Trimming removed 3 bases from V and 9 bases from J, with 14 bases in between. CDR3: CATSDPGSSRPQHF. CDR3 in DNA: TGTGCCACCAGTGATCCCGGGAGTTCTAGGCCCCAGCATTTT.

The chain carries TRBV6-2 or TRBV6-3 and TRBJ1-1, with D possibly TRBD1 on 5 matching bases. This CDR3 is 15 amino acids long. Deletions cut 4 bases from V and 0 bases from J, with 12 bases between. Germline V gene sequence: CDR1 MNHEY, CDR2 SVGEGT. This CDR3 reads CASSSSGPLNTEAFF. The CDR3 coding sequence is TGTGCCAGCAGTTCCTCGGGGCCTTTGAACACTGAAGCTTTCTTT.

This clone was detected a few times. This chain connects TRBV19 to TRBJ1-5; D unresolved. CDR1 and CDR2 from the germline V gene are LNHDA and SQIVND (reference sequence). The V end lost 1 base, the J end lost 4 bases, and 11 bases lay between the germline ends. The CDR3 consists of 15 residues. CDR3 sequence reads: CASSIARIRNQPQHF. Here the CDR3 DNA reads TGTGCCAGTAGTATAGCCAGGATAAGGAATCAGCCCCAGCATTTT. Together with reference TRBV19 and TRBJ1-5, the CDR3 gives the full variable domain: DGGITQSPKYLFRKEGQNVTLSCEQNLNHDAMYWYRQDPGQGLRLIYYSQIVNDFQKGDIAEGYSVSREKKESFPLTVTSAQKNPTAFYLCASSIARIRNQPQHFGDGTRLSIL.

This chain links TRBV7-9 with TRBJ1-4, with no clear D. The V end lost 3 bases, the J end lost 0 bases, and 20 bases lay between the germline ends. CDR1 and CDR2 (germline): SEHNR, FQNEAQ (reference sequence). CDR3 length: 19 residues. The CDR3 DNA is TGTGCCAGCAGCTTGCGTGTTCGGGTCGGAGCGTCAACTAATGAAAAACTGTTTTTT. Its protein is CASSLRVRVGASTNEKLFF.

V usage is TRBV5-1 and J usage is TRBJ1-2; 8 nucleotides align to TRBD1. V lost 3 bases, J lost 3 bases, and 4 bases stayed unmatched. CDR1 and CDR2 (germline): SGHRS, YFSETQ. This CDR3 region has 14 residues. CDR3 in DNA: TGCGCCAGCAGCTCGACAGGGGACGACTATGGCTACACCTTC. Amino acid sequence: CASSSTGDDYGYTF.

The rearrangement uses TRBV6-1 and TRBJ1-4; D call uncertain. Germline values: CDR1 MNHNS, CDR2 SASEGT. V was cut by 3 bases and J by 1 base, with 9 bases left in between. The CDR3 extends over 15 amino acids. The CDR3: CASSDRAGTNEKLFF. CDR3 in DNA: TGTGCCAGCAGTGATAGGGCGGGAACTAATGAAAAACTGTTTTTT.